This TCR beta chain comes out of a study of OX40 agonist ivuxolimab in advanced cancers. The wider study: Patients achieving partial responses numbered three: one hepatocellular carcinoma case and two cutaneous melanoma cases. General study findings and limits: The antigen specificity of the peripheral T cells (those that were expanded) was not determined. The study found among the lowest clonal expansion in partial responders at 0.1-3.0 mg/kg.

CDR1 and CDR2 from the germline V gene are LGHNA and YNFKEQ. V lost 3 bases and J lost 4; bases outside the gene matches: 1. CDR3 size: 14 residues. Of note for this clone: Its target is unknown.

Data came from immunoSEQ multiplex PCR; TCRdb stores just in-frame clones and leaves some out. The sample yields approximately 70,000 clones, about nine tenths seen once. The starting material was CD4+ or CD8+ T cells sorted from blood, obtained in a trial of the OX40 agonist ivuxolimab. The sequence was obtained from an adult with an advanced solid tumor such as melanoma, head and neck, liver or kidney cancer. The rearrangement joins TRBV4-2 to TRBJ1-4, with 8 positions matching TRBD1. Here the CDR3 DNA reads TGTGCCAGCAGCCAGACAGGGGTTAATGAAAAACTGTTTTTT. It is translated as CASSQTGVNEKLFF.